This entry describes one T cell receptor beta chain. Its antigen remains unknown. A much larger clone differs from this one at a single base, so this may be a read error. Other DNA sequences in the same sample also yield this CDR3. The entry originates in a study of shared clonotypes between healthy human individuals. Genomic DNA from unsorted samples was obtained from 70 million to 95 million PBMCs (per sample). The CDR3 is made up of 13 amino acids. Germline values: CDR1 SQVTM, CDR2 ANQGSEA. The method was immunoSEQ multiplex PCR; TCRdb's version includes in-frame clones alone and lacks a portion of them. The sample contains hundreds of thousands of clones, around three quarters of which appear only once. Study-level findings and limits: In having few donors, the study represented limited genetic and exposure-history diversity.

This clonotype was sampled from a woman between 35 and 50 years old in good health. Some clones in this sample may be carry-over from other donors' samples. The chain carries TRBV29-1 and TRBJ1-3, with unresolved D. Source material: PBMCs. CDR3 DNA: TGCAGCGCCCGGGCCACCTCTGGAAACACAATATATTTT. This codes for CSARATSGNTIYF.